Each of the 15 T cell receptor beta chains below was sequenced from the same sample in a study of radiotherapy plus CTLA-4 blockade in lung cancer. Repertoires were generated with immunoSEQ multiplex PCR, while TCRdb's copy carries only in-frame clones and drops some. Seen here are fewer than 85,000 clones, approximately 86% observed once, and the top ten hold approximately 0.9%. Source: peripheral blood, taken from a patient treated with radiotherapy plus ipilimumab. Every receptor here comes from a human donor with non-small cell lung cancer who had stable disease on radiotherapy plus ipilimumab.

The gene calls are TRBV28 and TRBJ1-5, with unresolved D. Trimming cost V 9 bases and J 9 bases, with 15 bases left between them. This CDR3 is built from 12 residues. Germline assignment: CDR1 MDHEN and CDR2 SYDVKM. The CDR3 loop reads CASTDVRGPQHF. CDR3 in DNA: TGTGCCAGTACCGACGTCCGGGGGCCCCAGCATTTT.

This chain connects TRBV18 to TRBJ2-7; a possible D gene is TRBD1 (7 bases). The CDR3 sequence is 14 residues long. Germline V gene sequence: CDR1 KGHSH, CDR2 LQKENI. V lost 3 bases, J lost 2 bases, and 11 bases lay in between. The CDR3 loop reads CASSPEGATYEQYF. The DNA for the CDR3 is TGTGCCAGCTCACCGGAGGGGGCGACCTACGAGCAGTACTTC.

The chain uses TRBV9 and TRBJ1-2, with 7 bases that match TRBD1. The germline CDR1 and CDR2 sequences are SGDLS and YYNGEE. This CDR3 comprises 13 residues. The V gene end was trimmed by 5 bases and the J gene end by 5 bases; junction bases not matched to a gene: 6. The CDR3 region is CASSPGQPYGYTF. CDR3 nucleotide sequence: TGTGCCAGCAGTCCGGGACAGCCTTATGGCTACACCTTC.

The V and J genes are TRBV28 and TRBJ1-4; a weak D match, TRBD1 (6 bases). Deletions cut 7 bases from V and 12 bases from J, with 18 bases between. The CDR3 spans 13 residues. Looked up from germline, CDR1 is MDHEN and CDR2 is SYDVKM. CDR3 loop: CASTLGGPGELFF. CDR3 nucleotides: TGTGCCAGCACTCTCGGGGGGCCGGGGGAACTGTTTTTT.

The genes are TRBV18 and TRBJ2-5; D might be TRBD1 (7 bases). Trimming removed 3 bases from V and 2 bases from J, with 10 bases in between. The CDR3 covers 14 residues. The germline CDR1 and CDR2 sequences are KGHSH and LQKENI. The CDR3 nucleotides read TGTGCCAGCTCACCTTCAGGGGGGCAAGAGACCCAGTACTTC. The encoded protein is CASSPSGGQETQYF.

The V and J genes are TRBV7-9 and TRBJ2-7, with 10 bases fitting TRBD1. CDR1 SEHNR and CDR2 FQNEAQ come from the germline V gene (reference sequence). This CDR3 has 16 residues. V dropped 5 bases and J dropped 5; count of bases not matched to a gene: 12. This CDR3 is CASSRLLGQGGNEQYF. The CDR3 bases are TGTGCCAGCAGCCGCCTCTTAGGACAGGGGGGGAACGAGCAGTACTTC.

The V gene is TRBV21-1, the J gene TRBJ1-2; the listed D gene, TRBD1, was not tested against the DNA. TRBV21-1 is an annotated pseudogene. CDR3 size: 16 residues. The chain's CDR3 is CASSKGRQGDTYGYTF. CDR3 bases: TGTGCCAGCAGCAAGGGCCGACAGGGGGACACCTATGGCTACACCTTC.

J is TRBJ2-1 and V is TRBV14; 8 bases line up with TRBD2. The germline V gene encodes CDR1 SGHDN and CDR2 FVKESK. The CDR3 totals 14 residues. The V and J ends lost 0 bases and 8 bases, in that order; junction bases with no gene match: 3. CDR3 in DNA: TGTGCCAGCAGCCAAGATCTGACTAGCGATGAGCAGTTCTTC. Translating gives CASSQDLTSDEQFF. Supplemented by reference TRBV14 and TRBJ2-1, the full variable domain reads EAGVTQFPSHSVIEKGQTVTLRCDPISGHDNLYWYRRVMGKEIKFLLHFVKESKQDESGMPNNRFLAERTGGTYSTLKVQPAELEDSGVYFCASSQDLTSDEQFFGPGTRLTVL.

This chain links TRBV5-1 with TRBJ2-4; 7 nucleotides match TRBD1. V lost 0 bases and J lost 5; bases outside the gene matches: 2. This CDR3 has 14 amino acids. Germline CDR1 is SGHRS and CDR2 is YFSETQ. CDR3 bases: TGCGCCAGCAGCTTGGATGGACAGGAAAACATTCAGTACTTC. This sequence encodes CASSLDGQENIQYF.

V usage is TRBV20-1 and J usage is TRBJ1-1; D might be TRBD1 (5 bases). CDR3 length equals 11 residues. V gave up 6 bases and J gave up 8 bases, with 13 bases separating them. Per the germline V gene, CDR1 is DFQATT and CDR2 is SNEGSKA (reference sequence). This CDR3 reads CSAPGATEAFF. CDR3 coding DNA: TGCAGTGCCCCCGGGGCGACCGAAGCTTTCTTT.

The CDR3 loop reads CASSSSLKPGDTQYF. The CDR3 DNA reads as TGTGCCAGCAGCTCAAGTCTGAAACCGGGGGATACGCAGTATTTT. The chain employs TRBV7-3 and TRBJ2-3; TRBD2 might be the D (5 bases). V shed 4 bases and J shed 6 bases, with 17 bases lying between them. The CDR3 has 15 residues. Germline values: CDR1 SGHTA, CDR2 FQGTGA.

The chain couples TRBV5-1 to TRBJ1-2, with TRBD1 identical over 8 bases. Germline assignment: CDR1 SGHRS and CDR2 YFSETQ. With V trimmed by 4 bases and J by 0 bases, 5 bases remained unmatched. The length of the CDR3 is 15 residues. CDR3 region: CASSPTGVTNYGYTF. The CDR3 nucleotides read TGCGCCAGCAGCCCGACAGGGGTGACTAACTATGGCTACACCTTC.

DNA of the CDR3: TGTGCCAGCAGCAGTACCTCAACAGGGAACTATGGCTACACCTTC. It translates to CASSSTSTGNYGYTF. The chain has TRBV5-5 and TRBJ1-2; perhaps TRBD1 as D (6 bases). The CDR3 has 15 amino acids. From germline, CDR1 is SGHKS and CDR2 YYEKEE (reference sequence). Trimming took 4 bases from V and 2 from J, leaving 15 bases between them.

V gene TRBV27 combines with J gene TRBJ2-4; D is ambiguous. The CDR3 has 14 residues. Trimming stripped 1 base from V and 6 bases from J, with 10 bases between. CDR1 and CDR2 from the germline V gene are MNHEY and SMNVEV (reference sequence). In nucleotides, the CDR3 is TGTGCCAGCAGTTTATTAGAAGGCGGAAACATTCAGTACTTC. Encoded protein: CASSLLEGGNIQYF.

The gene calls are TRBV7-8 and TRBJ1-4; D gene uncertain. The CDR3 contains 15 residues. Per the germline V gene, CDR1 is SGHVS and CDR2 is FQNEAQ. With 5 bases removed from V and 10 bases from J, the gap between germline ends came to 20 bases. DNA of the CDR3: TGTGCCAGCAGCCAAAGTTCAGGACCCAGCGGAAAACTGTTTTTT. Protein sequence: CASSQSSGPSGKLFF.